These 2 T cell receptor beta chains came from one sample sequenced in a study of T cells after yellow fever vaccination. TCRdb passed the 5' RACE reads through MiXCR, listing each CDR3 protein once. The sample has about 240,000 distinct CDR3 sequences, more than 3.5% seen once. This specimen was PBMCs, taken 15 days after the yellow fever booster vaccination. The source of these receptors is a man between 18 and 29 years old who received the YFV17D yellow fever vaccine.

This clonotype was seen many times. J is TRBJ2-2 and V is TRBV4-1; D might be TRBD2 (5 bases). The CDR3 contains 14 residues. V dropped 1 base and J dropped 6 bases, with 9 bases sitting between them. In germline, CDR1 is MGHRA, CDR2 YSYEKL. The CDR3 nucleotides are TGCGCCAGCAGCCAAGCGGCTAGCTCCGGGGAGCTGTTTTTT. Translated, it gives CASSQAASSGELFF.

This clonotype was detected many times. J is TRBJ2-2 and V is TRBV4-1, with 8 positions matching TRBD2. The CDR3 has 18 residues. Germline V CDR1 and CDR2: MGHRA, YSYEKL. V lost 2 bases to trimming and J lost 4 bases; unmatched junction nucleotides: 12. CDR3 amino acids: CASSQKVGGGLGTGELFF. The CDR3 region has the DNA TGCGCCAGCAGCCAAAAGGTCGGCGGGGGGTTGGGCACCGGGGAGCTGTTTTTT.